This T cell receptor beta chain came from a study of cytomegalovirus exposure and HLA in healthy donors (dated by TCRdb to between 2016 and 2019). With respect to the entire study: In an earlier analysis of several hundred of the donors, 276 Gb of sequence data and 90 million to 130 million unique TCR beta sequences from some 170 million T cells were reported. An early release covering roughly 640 HLA-typed donors comprised 250 to 350 gigabases of sequencing data and roughly 85 million unique TCR sequences. Of the roughly 400 genotyped donors, over 65% fell in the genetic ancestry cluster associated with self-reported Caucasian donors. The aim of the study was to test whether cataloging public T cell receptors could identify signatures of past pathogen exposure. The study profiled the T cell repertoires of more than 500 subjects by immunosequencing and related them to cytomegalovirus serostatus. In addition to the first cohort of about 650 subjects, a separate validation cohort of approximately 130 different subjects was used. To predict cytomegalovirus infection status, the study brought together high-throughput TCR immunosequencing, statistical association of individual TCRs with disease status, and machine learning. To study patterns of TCR occurrence, a later analysis re-analyzed previously published TCR beta repertoires from around 700 donors and added high-resolution HLA genotyping. Rather than drawing on any new phenotypic data, the later analysis identified candidate immune exposures from TCR beta sequences and the way those sequences occurred across donors. In an earlier analysis of 587 of the donors, high-throughput TCR beta sequencing was used to judge whether each TCR beta V gene segment behaved as functional or pseudogenic. Donor age, sex, ethnicity and CMV serostatus were compiled together with the repertoire data. In a later genetic analysis, genome-wide SNP genotypes for about 65% of the roughly 670 donors were used, and that subset was treated as a discovery cohort. All discovery cohort repertoires had been generated using a single sequencing platform. Both class I and class II loci were covered by HLA typing, at four-digit resolution. The number of typed donors differed by locus: roughly 620-640 for A, B, C, DRB1 and DQB1; 522 for DQA1; 606 for DPA1; and roughly 490 for DPB1. A handful of DR-DQ haplotypes were handled as single units for association and clustering because linkage in the cohort was strong. Among some 410 genotyped donors of the cohort, an average of approximately 200,000 unique TCR beta nucleotide sequences was sequenced per donor, of which 15% to 20% were non-productive.

Remarks on this clone: What antigen it recognizes has not been identified. Within one base of it there is no much larger clone, and no base qualities were kept.

The germline V end is reduced by 6 bases and the J end by 4 bases; junction bases left unmatched: 12. The CDR3, cysteine through phenylalanine, is 16 amino acids long. Solely the CDR3 DNA is kept, with 48 bases framed from the first base. CDR1 and CDR2, looked up from the germline V gene, are MDHEN and SYDVKM. The cohort comprised hundreds of healthy bone marrow donors. All cohort members were sampled while nominally healthy, although unrecorded immune exposures were likely present. The donor was CMV seronegative and was included in the group of 352 seronegative cohort members. Every donor gave a peripheral blood sample, and the peripheral blood mononuclear cells from that sample were used for TCR beta sequencing. Genomic DNA extraction from the blood cell samples was performed with the Qiagen DNeasy Blood Extraction Kit. The method was the immunoSEQ multiplex PCR assay. For the multiplex PCR, a mixture combining 60 forward primers for TCR Vbeta segments and 13 reverse primers for TCR Jbeta segments was used. The CDR3 region of rearranged TCR beta genes was amplified from genomic DNA with a multiplex PCR assay. The amplified TCR beta libraries were sequenced on the Illumina HiSeq System as 87-base-pair reads. In the authors' own workflow: A later analysis tallied about 77 million unique TCR beta chains across the 550 to 850 repertoires, and some 10 million of those chains were shared by two or more donors. Raw reads were error-corrected and collapsed into unique sequences with a nearest-neighbor algorithm that merged closely related sequences to remove PCR and sequencing errors. CDR3 sequences were aligned to IMGT reference sequences to assign V, D and J gene segments. For a sequence to be retained, a match of at least six nucleotides was required to both a V gene segment and a J gene segment. Rearrangements were called productive when the CDR3 lacked stop codons and stayed in frame with V and J; all others were non-productive. CDR3 was defined according to IMGT convention as the region running from the second conserved V-encoded cysteine to the conserved J-encoded phenylalanine. The earlier analysis of 500 to 600 of the donors excluded sequences that lacked an unambiguous match to a single V gene segment. An earlier analysis of 500 to 600 of the donors classified V segments as functional when productive rearrangements were above 56.7% and as segregating when the standard deviation between donors was above 5%. A statistical classification framework was developed to diagnose cytomegalovirus status using the catalog of TCR beta chain sequences. A later analysis assigned V and J genes by comparing TCR nucleotide sequences with IMGT/GENE-DB human TR gene sequences. In a later analysis, CDR3 sequences and most-parsimonious VDJ recombination scenarios were assigned using the TCRdist pipeline. In a later analysis, each TCR beta chain was defined by its CDR3 amino acid sequence together with its V-gene family, and reads lacking a unique V-gene family were excluded. A later analysis removed 592 highly shared, low-generation-probability nucleotide sequences to deal with suspected cross-contamination and a sequencing artifact. In a later analysis, a clonal expansion index was calculated for each public chain from normalized within-repertoire ranks of inferred template counts. A later analysis computed generation probabilities with a VDJ recombination model fitted to out-of-frame rearrangements, and checked the results against IGoR. In a later analysis, TCR-TCR, TCR-HLA and TCR-CMV co-occurrence was scored with hypergeometric tests, and a repertoire-size bias correction was applied to TCR pairs. False discovery rates were estimated in a later analysis by permuting HLA or CMV assignments 20 times. In a later analysis, co-occurring TCRs were grouped using DBSCAN, and TCRdist sequence similarity was added for clustering within HLA-allele-positive subsets. Repertoires with fewer than 30,000 or more than 120,000 public chains were left out of co-occurrence clustering, as were five repertoires with anomalous nucleotide sharing. TCRdb stores this immuneACCESS table with in-frame sequences only. Part of the clones is absent; in the studies checked, under half of the shortfall reflects unresolved V genes, and no reason is known for the rest. V and J calls and clone size are given by that table; D and trimming were obtained from the DNA. In all, the sample holds some 170,000 clones, and 75% to 90% of those were seen once. The top ten clones comprise 1.5% to 2% of the sample.

What the research found in general, with its limitations: A later analysis found that TCR association rates varied across HLA loci, with DRB1 alleles showing the most associated TCRs and HLA-C alleles the fewest. At a false discovery rate of 0.05, a later analysis linked 15,000 to 20,000 TCR beta sequences to specific HLA alleles. In a later analysis, HLA-associated TCR beta chains were found to be more clonally expanded and to have lower generation probabilities than equally common non-associated chains. A cluster of highly shared sequence variants was judged likely to be a technical artifact of the sequencing pipeline. In a later genetic analysis, a missense DCLRE1C variant was associated with V-gene and J-gene trimming of TCR beta chains, and the association was replicated in an independent cohort. The 87-base-pair reads could not distinguish some IMGT-functional V segments, including TRBV6-2 and TRBV6-3, so those segments were excluded. A further reported finding was that TCR beta sequences accurately predicted the HLA-A and HLA-B alleles for most subjects in the first cohort. Correlated functional status among segregating V segments might reflect linkage disequilibrium, but an unknown experimental factor could not be ruled out. Because counts were too low, some 17 rarely observed V segments, including chromosome 9 orphons, were excluded from the earlier analysis of roughly 580 of the donors. An earlier analysis of 587 of the donors showed that most TCR beta V segments appeared in productive rearrangements either about 87% or about 30% of the time, which broadly matched IMGT annotations. Because some donors lacked HLA typing at each locus, the association tests relied only on the typed subset. The presence/absence analyses assumed that sequencing depth was roughly uniform across donors, and that assumption may not be true. The classifier was reported to diagnose cytomegalovirus status with high specificity and sensitivity in both the original cohort and the validation cohort. In this cohort, only TCR beta chains were sequenced, and detectable features were limited by the absence of alpha or paired-chain data. CMV serostatus was the only immune exposure information available for the cohort. A total of fewer than 200 TCR beta chains were listed by the study as associated with cytomegalovirus. When HLA alleles, especially DR and DQ, strongly co-occurred, TCR associations were difficult to assign to individual alleles. A later analysis found that most CMV-associated TCR beta chains appeared HLA-restricted, with HLA associations seemingly driven largely by CMV exposure. While some public TCRs were present in many individuals, most TCR sequences turned up only very rarely across donors. According to the authors, the approach could potentially be generalized to other disease states and immunological phenotypes. In vitro tests confirmed that three of the cytomegalovirus-associated TCR beta chains recognize cytomegalovirus antigens. Compared with the approximately 670-donor mean, donors in an Asian-associated ancestry cluster had fewer N-insertions in productive TCRs, according to a later genetic analysis. According to a later analysis, parvovirus B19, influenza, CMV and Epstein-Barr virus appeared linked to several top co-occurrence clusters.

The rearrangement combines TRBV28 with TRBJ1-1; a stretch of 9 junction bases matches TRBD1. The TCR was taken from a woman between 18 and 30 years old in good health and CMV-seronegative. The sequenced material came from PBMCs. The nucleotide sequence reads as follows: TGTGCCAGCAGCACCGGGACAGGGATGTTAGGCACTGAAGCTTTCTTT. The resulting protein is CASSTGTGMLGTEAFF.